This is a list of T cell receptor beta chains from one sample in a study of shared clonotypes between healthy human individuals. Clones were read by immunoSEQ multiplex PCR, and TCRdb kept only the in-frame ones, dropping some. The repertoire holds roughly 2 million clones, 85% to 95% seen once, with 0.9% to 1.4% in the top ten. Material for sequencing was naive CD8+ T cells sorted from blood. Every receptor here comes from a man between 18 and 35 years old in good health. Each CDR3 is given with its conserved first and last residue. D genes are given only for firm matches. Not all rows give a size; the values are once, few, many and, for expanded clones, a class.

d_call: .
v_call: TRBV5-1
clone_size: .
cdr3_length: 16
j_call: TRBJ2-1
cdr3_nt: TGCGCCAGCAGCTTGAGTGAGGGGAGCTCCTACAATGAGCAGTTCTTC
cdr3_aa: CASSLSEGSSYNEQFF

d_call: TRBD1
v_call: TRBV27
clone_size: .
cdr3_length: 18
j_call: TRBJ1-6
cdr3_nt: TGTGCCAGCAGTACCAGGACAGGGGGTAGCTCCTATAATTCACCCCTCCACTTT
cdr3_aa: CASSTRTGGSSYNSPLHF

d_call: TRBD1
v_call: TRBV6-5
clone_size: .
cdr3_length: 13
j_call: TRBJ1-2
cdr3_nt: TGTGCCAGGGAAGCACAGGGGGCGCCCGGCTACACCTTC
cdr3_aa: CAREAQGAPGYTF

d_call: .
v_call: TRBV14
clone_size: .
cdr3_length: 15
j_call: TRBJ1-1
cdr3_nt: TGTGCCAGCAGCCAAGATCTTGACATCTACACTGAAGCTTTCTTT
cdr3_aa: CASSQDLDIYTEAFF

d_call: TRBD1
v_call: TRBV7-9
clone_size: few
cdr3_length: 17
j_call: TRBJ1-6
cdr3_nt: TGTGCCAGCAGCCCTTCGGACAGGGCGGCATATAATTCACCCCTCCACTTT
cdr3_aa: CASSPSDRAAYNSPLHF

d_call: TRBD1
v_call: TRBV11-2
clone_size: once
cdr3_length: 16
j_call: TRBJ2-7
cdr3_nt: TGTGCCAGCAGCTTAGGCCCCGGGACAGGGGCCGGTGAGCAGTACTTC
cdr3_aa: CASSLGPGTGAGEQYF

d_call: .
v_call: TRBV11-2
clone_size: once
cdr3_length: 15
j_call: TRBJ1-2
cdr3_nt: TGTGCCAGCAGCCCCGGGCTTACCGTCCCCTATGGCTACACCTTC
cdr3_aa: CASSPGLTVPYGYTF

d_call: TRBD2
v_call: TRBV28
clone_size: once
cdr3_length: 16
j_call: TRBJ2-2
cdr3_nt: TGTGCCAGCAAACCTTATGAAGCGGGGATCACCGGGGAGCTGTTTTTT
cdr3_aa: CASKPYEAGITGELFF

d_call: .
v_call: TRBV28
clone_size: .
cdr3_length: 15
j_call: TRBJ2-7
cdr3_nt: TGTGCCAGCAGTTCACGGACGGGCCTTTTATACGAGCAGTACTTC
cdr3_aa: CASSSRTGLLYEQYF

d_call: .
v_call: TRBV4-1
clone_size: .
cdr3_length: 15
j_call: TRBJ2-5
cdr3_nt: TGCGCCAGCAGCCAAGGGAGAGACAGCCAAGAGACCCAGTACTTC
cdr3_aa: CASSQGRDSQETQYF

d_call: TRBD2
v_call: TRBV5-1
clone_size: .
cdr3_length: 15
j_call: TRBJ2-5
cdr3_nt: TGCGCCAGCAGCCCGGGACTAGCGGCACAAGAGACCCAGTACTTC
cdr3_aa: CASSPGLAAQETQYF

d_call: .
v_call: TRBV6-6
clone_size: .
cdr3_length: 15
j_call: TRBJ2-7
cdr3_nt: TGTGCCAGCACAATCCTACAGGGAGGTTCCTACGAGCAGTACTTC
cdr3_aa: CASTILQGGSYEQYF

d_call: .
v_call: TRBV5-4
clone_size: .
cdr3_length: 14
j_call: TRBJ2-1
cdr3_nt: TGTGCCAGCAGCCTCGGGACTTTGGGCGATGAGCAGTTCTTC
cdr3_aa: CASSLGTLGDEQFF

d_call: TRBD2
v_call: TRBV4-1
clone_size: .
cdr3_length: 18
j_call: TRBJ2-7
cdr3_nt: TGCGCCAGCAGCCAACTACCGGGACTAGCGGGAGGTGGCTACGAGCAGTACTTC
cdr3_aa: CASSQLPGLAGGGYEQYF

d_call: .
v_call: TRBV27
clone_size: .
cdr3_length: 15
j_call: TRBJ2-1
cdr3_nt: TGTGCCAGCAGTTTTGGGACTTTAATCTACAATGAGCAGTTCTTC
cdr3_aa: CASSFGTLIYNEQFF

d_call: .
v_call: TRBV5-8
clone_size: .
cdr3_length: 13
j_call: TRBJ2-7
cdr3_nt: TGTGCCAGCAGCCCGATTTACTCCTACGAGCAGTACTTC
cdr3_aa: CASSPIYSYEQYF

d_call: .
v_call: TRBV9
clone_size: .
cdr3_length: 15
j_call: TRBJ1-2
cdr3_nt: TGTGCCAGCAGCACCCAATCGGGAGATCGGCATGGCTACACCTTC
cdr3_aa: CASSTQSGDRHGYTF

d_call: TRBD2
v_call: TRBV2
clone_size: .
cdr3_length: 14
j_call: TRBJ2-7
cdr3_nt: TGTGCCAGCAGTGGAGGCGGGAGGGACTACGAGCAGTACTTC
cdr3_aa: CASSGGGRDYEQYF

d_call: TRBD1
v_call: TRBV5-6
clone_size: .
cdr3_length: 15
j_call: TRBJ2-1
cdr3_nt: TGTGCCAGCAGCCCCTTGGACAGGGCGGTCAATGAGCAGTTCTTC
cdr3_aa: CASSPLDRAVNEQFF

d_call: TRBD2
v_call: TRBV5-6
clone_size: .
cdr3_length: 16
j_call: TRBJ2-4
cdr3_nt: TGTGCCAGCAGCGCCTTTGGAGCGGGGGGGCGAAACATTCAGTACTTC
cdr3_aa: CASSAFGAGGRNIQYF

d_call: TRBD1
v_call: TRBV25-1
clone_size: .
cdr3_length: 12
j_call: TRBJ2-7
cdr3_nt: TGTGCCAGCAGCCTGACAGGGTGGGAGCAGTACTTC
cdr3_aa: CASSLTGWEQYF

d_call: TRBD1
v_call: TRBV15
clone_size: .
cdr3_length: 15
j_call: TRBJ1-5
cdr3_nt: TGTGCCACCTCGCCGCGGTTGACAGGGGATCAGCCCCAGCATTTT
cdr3_aa: CATSPRLTGDQPQHF

d_call: .
v_call: TRBV13
clone_size: .
cdr3_length: 16
j_call: TRBJ2-3
cdr3_nt: TGTGCCAGCAGCTTCAAGGAAGGGGGGGCGACAGATACGCAGTATTTT
cdr3_aa: CASSFKEGGATDTQYF

d_call: .
v_call: TRBV6-5
clone_size: .
cdr3_length: 13
j_call: TRBJ2-3
cdr3_nt: TGTGCCAGCAGTTGGACCCCCAACGATACGCAGTATTTT
cdr3_aa: CASSWTPNDTQYF

d_call: .
v_call: TRBV29-1
clone_size: .
cdr3_length: 14
j_call: TRBJ2-2
cdr3_nt: TGCAGCGTTGAAGGCAGAGCGAACACCGGGGAGCTGTTTTTT
cdr3_aa: CSVEGRANTGELFF

d_call: .
v_call: TRBV4-3
clone_size: .
cdr3_length: 16
j_call: TRBJ1-5
cdr3_nt: TGCGCCAGCAGCCAAGATCTGGCCTCCAGCAATCAGCCCCAGCATTTT
cdr3_aa: CASSQDLASSNQPQHF

d_call: .
v_call: TRBV10-3
clone_size: .
cdr3_length: 13
j_call: TRBJ2-7
cdr3_nt: TGTGCCATCAGTGAGTCGTCGAGTTACGAGCAGTACTTC
cdr3_aa: CAISESSSYEQYF

d_call: .
v_call: TRBV13
clone_size: .
cdr3_length: 14
j_call: TRBJ1-5
cdr3_nt: TGTGCCAGCAGCTTACAGGGGAGCAATCAGCCCCAGCATTTT
cdr3_aa: CASSLQGSNQPQHF

d_call: TRBD1
v_call: TRBV5-1
clone_size: few
cdr3_length: 12
j_call: TRBJ1-1
cdr3_nt: TGCGCCAGCAGCCAGGGGGGCACTGAAGCTTTCTTT
cdr3_aa: CASSQGGTEAFF

d_call: TRBD1
v_call: TRBV7-9
clone_size: .
cdr3_length: 13
j_call: TRBJ2-7
cdr3_nt: TGTGCCGCCACGGGACAGGACTCCTACGAGCAGTACTTC
cdr3_aa: CAATGQDSYEQYF

d_call: .
v_call: TRBV13
clone_size: .
cdr3_length: 14
j_call: TRBJ1-1
cdr3_nt: TGTGCCAGCAGCTTAATAGGGGAGGGGACGGAAGCTTTCTTT
cdr3_aa: CASSLIGEGTEAFF

d_call: .
v_call: TRBV21-1
clone_size: .
cdr3_length: 15
j_call: TRBJ1-5
cdr3_nt: TGTGCCAGCAGCAAAGTAATCAGGTTGAATCAGCCCCAGCATTTT
cdr3_aa: CASSKVIRLNQPQHF

d_call: TRBD1
v_call: TRBV2
clone_size: .
cdr3_length: 12
j_call: TRBJ2-7
cdr3_nt: TGTGCCAGCAGGAACAGGGGCAGCGAGCAGTACTTC
cdr3_aa: CASRNRGSEQYF

d_call: TRBD1
v_call: TRBV28
clone_size: .
cdr3_length: 13
j_call: TRBJ2-7
cdr3_nt: TGTGCCAGCAGCCGACAGGGTAGCTACGAGCAGTACTTC
cdr3_aa: CASSRQGSYEQYF

d_call: TRBD1
v_call: TRBV19
clone_size: .
cdr3_length: 15
j_call: TRBJ1-5
cdr3_nt: TGTGCCAGTAGTACGACAGGGGTAAAAAATCAGCCCCAGCATTTT
cdr3_aa: CASSTTGVKNQPQHF

d_call: .
v_call: TRBV28
clone_size: .
cdr3_length: 14
j_call: TRBJ2-7
cdr3_nt: TGTGCCAGCAGTGAAATCGGGGGTTCCTACGAGCAGTACTTC
cdr3_aa: CASSEIGGSYEQYF

d_call: .
v_call: TRBV19
clone_size: .
cdr3_length: 15
j_call: TRBJ2-5
cdr3_nt: TGTGCCAGTAGCCTTGTGGGCTCGAGTCAAGAGACCCAGTACTTC
cdr3_aa: CASSLVGSSQETQYF

d_call: .
v_call: TRBV27
clone_size: .
cdr3_length: 14
j_call: TRBJ1-1
cdr3_nt: TGTGCCAGCAGTTTATCAAGGGTGAACACTGAAGCTTTCTTT
cdr3_aa: CASSLSRVNTEAFF

d_call: TRBD1
v_call: TRBV19
clone_size: .
cdr3_length: 14
j_call: TRBJ2-7
cdr3_nt: TGTGCCAGTAGTAAAACAGGGGCCAACTACGAGCAGTACTTC
cdr3_aa: CASSKTGANYEQYF

d_call: .
v_call: TRBV6-5
clone_size: .
cdr3_length: 15
j_call: TRBJ1-2
cdr3_nt: TGTGCCAGCAGTTACGAAGGGGGGCTCACCTATGGCTACACCTTC
cdr3_aa: CASSYEGGLTYGYTF

d_call: TRBD1
v_call: TRBV5-4
clone_size: few
cdr3_length: 15
j_call: TRBJ2-1
cdr3_nt: TGTGCCAGCAGCAAAGCATGGGACAGGGCGAATGAGCAGTTCTTC
cdr3_aa: CASSKAWDRANEQFF